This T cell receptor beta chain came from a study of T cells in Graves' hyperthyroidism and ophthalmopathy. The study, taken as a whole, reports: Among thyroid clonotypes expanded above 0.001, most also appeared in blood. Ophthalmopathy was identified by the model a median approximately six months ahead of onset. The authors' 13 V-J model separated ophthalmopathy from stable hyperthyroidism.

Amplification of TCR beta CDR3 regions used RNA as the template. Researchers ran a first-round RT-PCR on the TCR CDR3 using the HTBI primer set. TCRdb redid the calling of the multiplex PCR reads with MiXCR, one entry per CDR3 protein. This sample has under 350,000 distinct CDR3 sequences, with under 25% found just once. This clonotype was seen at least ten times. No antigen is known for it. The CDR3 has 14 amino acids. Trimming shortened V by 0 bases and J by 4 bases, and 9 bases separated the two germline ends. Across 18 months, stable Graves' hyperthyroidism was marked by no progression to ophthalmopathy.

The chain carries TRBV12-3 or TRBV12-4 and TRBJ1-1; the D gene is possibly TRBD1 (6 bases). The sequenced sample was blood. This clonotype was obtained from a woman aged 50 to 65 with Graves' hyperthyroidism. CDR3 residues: CASSLAAGATEAFF. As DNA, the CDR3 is TGTGCCAGCAGTTTAGCGGCGGGGGCCACTGAAGCTTTCTTT.